A single T cell receptor (beta chain) is shown here with its context. The antigen remains undetermined. This sample was included in a study of cytomegalovirus exposure and HLA in healthy donors. Background on the study: Earlier sequencing of about 179 million T cells yielded fewer than 140 million unique TCR beta sequences. Study results and limitations: Later analysis placed DRB1 highest and HLA-C lowest in TCR association rates, which differed by HLA locus. The authors reported that TCR beta sequences could predict HLA-A and HLA-B alleles. These predictions were accurate for most subjects in the first cohort. Other equally common chains were less clonally expanded than HLA-associated TCR beta chains, a later analysis showed.

V trimming: 8 bases; J trimming: 6 bases; junction bases outside the gene matches: 13. This CDR3 is 15 amino acids long. Germline assignment: CDR1 MGHDK and CDR2 SYGVNS. In the PCR, 60 Vbeta and 13 Jbeta primers were used. The method was immunoSEQ multiplex PCR; TCRdb's version includes in-frame clones alone and lacks a portion of them. The table lists 95,000 to 130,000 clones, approximately 70% of them singletons. The sequence derives from a woman aged 40 to 50 in good health and CMV-seropositive. The V call is TRBV25-1, the J call TRBJ1-5; 7 bases align to TRBD1. Input material: PBMCs. Here the CDR3 DNA reads TGTGCCAGCTCGATAGGAGGGACAGTCGGTCAGCCCCAGCATTTT. Translated, it gives CASSIGGTVGQPQHF.